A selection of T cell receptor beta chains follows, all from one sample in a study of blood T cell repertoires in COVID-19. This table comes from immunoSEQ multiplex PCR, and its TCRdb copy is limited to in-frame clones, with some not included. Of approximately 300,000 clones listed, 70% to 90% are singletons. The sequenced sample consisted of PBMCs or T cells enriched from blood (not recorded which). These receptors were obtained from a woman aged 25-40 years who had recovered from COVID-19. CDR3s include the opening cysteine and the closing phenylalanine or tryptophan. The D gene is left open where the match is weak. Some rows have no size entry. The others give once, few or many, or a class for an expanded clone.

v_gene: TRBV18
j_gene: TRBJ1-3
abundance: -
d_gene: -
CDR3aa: CASSRDRPSSGNTIYF
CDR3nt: TGTGCCAGCTCGCGAGACAGGCCCAGCTCTGGAAACACCATATATTTT

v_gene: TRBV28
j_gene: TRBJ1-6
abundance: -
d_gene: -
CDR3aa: CASSLMGRGSPLHF
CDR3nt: TGTGCCAGCAGTTTAATGGGGCGGGGTTCACCCCTCCACTTT

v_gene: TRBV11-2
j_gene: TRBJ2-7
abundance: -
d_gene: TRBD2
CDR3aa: CASSSDGGGYEQYF
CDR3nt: TGTGCCAGCAGCTCCGACGGGGGGGGCTACGAGCAGTACTTC

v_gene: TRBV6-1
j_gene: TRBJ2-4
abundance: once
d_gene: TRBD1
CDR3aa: CASSERGQGGVGKNIQYF
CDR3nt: TGTGCCAGCAGTGAACGGGGACAGGGGGGAGTGGGCAAAAACATTCAGTACTTC

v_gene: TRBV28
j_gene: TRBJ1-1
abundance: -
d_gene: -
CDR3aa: CASSFQDRMNTEAFF
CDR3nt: TGTGCCAGCAGTTTTCAGGACAGAATGAACACTGAAGCTTTCTTT

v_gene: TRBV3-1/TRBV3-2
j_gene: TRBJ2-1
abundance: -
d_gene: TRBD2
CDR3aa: CASSQLTSGRPNEQFF
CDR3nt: TGTGCCAGCAGCCAGCTTACTAGCGGGAGGCCCAATGAGCAGTTCTTC

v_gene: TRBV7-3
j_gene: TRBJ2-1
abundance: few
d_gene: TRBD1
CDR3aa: CASSLTLGQGYNEQFF
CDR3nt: TGTGCCAGCAGCTTAACGTTGGGACAGGGGTACAATGAGCAGTTCTTC

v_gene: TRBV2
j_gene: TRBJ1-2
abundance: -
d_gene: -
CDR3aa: CASSEQFYGYTF
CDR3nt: TGTGCCAGCAGTGAACAGTTCTATGGCTACACCTTC

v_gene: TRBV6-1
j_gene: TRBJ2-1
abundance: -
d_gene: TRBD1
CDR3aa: CASSEGTGGYNEQFF
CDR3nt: TGTGCCAGCAGTGAAGGGACAGGGGGCTACAATGAGCAGTTCTTC

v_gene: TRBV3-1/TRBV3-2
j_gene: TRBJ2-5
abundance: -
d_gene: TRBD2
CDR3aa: CASSPGGETQYF
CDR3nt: TGTGCCAGCAGTCCGGGGGGAGAGACCCAGTACTTC

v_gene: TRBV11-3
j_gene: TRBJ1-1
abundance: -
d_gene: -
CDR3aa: CASSRRGGTEAFF
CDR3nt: TGTGCCAGCAGTCGAAGGGGGGGCACTGAAGCTTTCTTT

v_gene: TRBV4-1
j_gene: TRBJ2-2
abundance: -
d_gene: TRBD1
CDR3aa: CASSGTGGRLTGELFF
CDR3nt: TGCGCCAGCAGCGGGACAGGGGGACGCCTAACCGGGGAGCTGTTTTTT

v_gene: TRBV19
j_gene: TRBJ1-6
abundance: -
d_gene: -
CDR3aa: CASQDSLNSPLHF
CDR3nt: TGTGCCAGCCAGGACAGTCTTAATTCACCCCTCCACTTT

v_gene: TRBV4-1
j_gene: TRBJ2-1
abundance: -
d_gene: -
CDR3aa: CASSQDRGVNNEQFF
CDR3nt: TGCGCCAGCAGCCAAGACAGGGGGGTCAACAATGAGCAGTTCTTC

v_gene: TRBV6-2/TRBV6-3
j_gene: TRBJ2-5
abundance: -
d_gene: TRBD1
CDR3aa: CASSQPGTGAQETQYF
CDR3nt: TGTGCCAGCAGCCAACCCGGGACAGGGGCACAAGAGACCCAGTACTTC

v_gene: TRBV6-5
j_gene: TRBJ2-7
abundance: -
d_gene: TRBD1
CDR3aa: CASSTGTGIWEQYF
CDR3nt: TGTGCCAGCAGCACCGGGACAGGGATTTGGGAGCAGTACTTC

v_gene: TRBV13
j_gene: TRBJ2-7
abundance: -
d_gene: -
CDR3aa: CASSLGHSPYEQYF
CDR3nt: TGTGCCAGCAGCTTAGGCCATAGTCCCTACGAGCAGTACTTC

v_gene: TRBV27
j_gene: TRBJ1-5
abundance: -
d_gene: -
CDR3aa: CASSSDIMGNQPQHF
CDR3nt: TGTGCCAGCAGTTCGGACATAATGGGCAATCAGCCCCAGCATTTT

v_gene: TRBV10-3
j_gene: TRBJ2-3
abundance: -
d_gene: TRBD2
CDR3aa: CAISPGGALTDTQYF
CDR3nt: TGTGCCATCAGCCCCGGGGGGGCCCTCACAGATACGCAGTATTTT

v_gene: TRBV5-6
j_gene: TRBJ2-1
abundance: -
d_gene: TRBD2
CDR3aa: CASSLLTSGGDEQFF
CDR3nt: TGTGCCAGCAGCTTGTTGACTAGCGGGGGGGATGAGCAGTTCTTC

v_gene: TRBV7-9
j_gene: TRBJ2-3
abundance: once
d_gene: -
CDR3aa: CASSLLSSGFSSTDTQYF
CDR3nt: TGTGCCAGCAGCTTACTCTCGTCGGGTTTTTCTAGCACAGATACGCAGTATTTT

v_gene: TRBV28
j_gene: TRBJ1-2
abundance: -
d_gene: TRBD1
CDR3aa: CASSILGQGANYGYTF
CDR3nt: TGTGCCAGCAGTATTCTGGGACAGGGGGCGAACTATGGCTACACCTTC

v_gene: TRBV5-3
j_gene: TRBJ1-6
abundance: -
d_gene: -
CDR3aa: CARSPPGRDSPLHF
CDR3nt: TGTGCCAGAAGCCCGCCCGGGAGAGATTCACCCCTCCACTTT

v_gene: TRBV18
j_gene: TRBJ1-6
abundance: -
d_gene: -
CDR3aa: CASSPGVGAMIKALHF
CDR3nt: TGTGCCAGCTCACCAGGCGTAGGGGCCATGATTAAAGCCCTCCACTTT

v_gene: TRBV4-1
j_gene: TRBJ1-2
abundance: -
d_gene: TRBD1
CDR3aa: CAAKGDRSFNYGYTF
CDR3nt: TGCGCCGCGAAAGGGGACAGATCATTTAACTATGGCTACACCTTC

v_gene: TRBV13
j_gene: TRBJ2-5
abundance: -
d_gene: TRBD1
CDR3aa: CASSPSSGQGGETQYF
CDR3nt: TGTGCCAGCAGCCCGTCGTCGGGACAGGGAGGAGAGACCCAGTACTTC

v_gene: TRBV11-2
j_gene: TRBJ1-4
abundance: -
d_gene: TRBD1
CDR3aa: CASSLNRGATNEKLFF
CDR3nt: TGTGCCAGCAGCTTAAACAGGGGGGCTACTAATGAAAAACTGTTTTTT